This T cell receptor (beta chain) was captured by sequencing in a study of shared clonotypes between healthy human individuals. Overall study context: Donors, aged 18 to 49, were a couple of women and a few men. The study, taken as a whole, reports: Across several donors, naive CD4 shared around 5.3%, naive CD8 over 3%, memory CD4 roughly 2.4%, memory CD8 over 0.3%. On the whole, naive subsets had larger estimated richness than memory subsets had.

In the case of this clone: Its specificity is not known.

The CDR3 runs 15 residues. Deletions cut 5 bases from V and 11 bases from J, with 24 bases between. CDR1 MRHNA and CDR2 SNTAGT come from the germline V gene. Every subset had its genomic DNA shared out evenly among several immunoSEQ plates. The table came from immunoSEQ multiplex PCR; TCRdb's copy has only in-frame clones and leaves some out. The sample consists of about 1.1 million clones, about 84% of them appearing once. V is TRBV6-4 and J is TRBJ1-1, with D hard to call. This TCR was recovered from a man aged 18 to 35 in good health. Some clones in this sample may be carry-over from other donors' samples. The specimen was memory CD4+ T cells from PBMCs. Subset specified: CD45RA-negative fraction. In DNA, the CDR3 is TGTGCCAGCAGTCCCTCGGGTCTTTCGGCGTCAATTGCTTTCTTT. This translates into CASSPSGLSASIAFF.